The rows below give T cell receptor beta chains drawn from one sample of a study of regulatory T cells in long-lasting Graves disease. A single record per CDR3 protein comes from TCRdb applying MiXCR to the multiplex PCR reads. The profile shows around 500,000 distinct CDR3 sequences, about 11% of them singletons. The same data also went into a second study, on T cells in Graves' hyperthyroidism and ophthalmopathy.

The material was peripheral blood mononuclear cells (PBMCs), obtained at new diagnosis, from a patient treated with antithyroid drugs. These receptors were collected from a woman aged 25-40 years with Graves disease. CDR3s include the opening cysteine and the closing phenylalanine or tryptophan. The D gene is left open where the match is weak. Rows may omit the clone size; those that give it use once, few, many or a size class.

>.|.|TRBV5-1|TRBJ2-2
TGCGCCAGCAGCCCCCAACTCCTCGGGGAGCTGTTTTTT
CASSPQLLGELFF
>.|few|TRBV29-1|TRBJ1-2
TGCAGCGTTCCAGACTATGGCTACACCTTC
CSVPDYGYTF
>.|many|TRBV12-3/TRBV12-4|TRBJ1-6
TGTGCCAGCAGTTTCGAGGGGAGGAATAATTCACCCCTCCACTTT
CASSFEGRNNSPLHF
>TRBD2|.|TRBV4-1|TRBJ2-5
TGCGCCAGCAGCCTAAGACTAGCGGGAGGGAAAGAGACCCAGTACTTC
CASSLRLAGGKETQYF
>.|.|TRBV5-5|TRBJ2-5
TGTGCCAGCAGCTGGGGGGGCAGTCACCAAGAGACCCAGTACTTC
CASSWGGSHQETQYF
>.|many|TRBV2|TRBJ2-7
TGTGCCAGCAACCTTTGGGCGGACAGTTCCTACGAGCAGTACTTC
CASNLWADSSYEQYF
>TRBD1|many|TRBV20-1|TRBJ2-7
TGCAGTGCTGGAGACAGGGGGGAAGGCTACGAGCAGTACTTC
CSAGDRGEGYEQYF
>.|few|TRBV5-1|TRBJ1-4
TGCGCCAGCAGCCCCCTTGGGGGAGGCTGGGAAAAACTGTTTTTT
CASSPLGGGWEKLFF
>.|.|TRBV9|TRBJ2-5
TGTGCCAGCAGCGTAGAAGAAGAGACCCAGTACTTC
CASSVEEETQYF
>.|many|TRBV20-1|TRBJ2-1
TGCAGTGCTTTGGCGAGGCGGGGAAACAATGAGCAGTTCTTC
CSALARRGNNEQFF
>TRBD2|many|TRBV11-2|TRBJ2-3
TGTGCCAGCAGCGAAGGGACTAGCGGGAGGTTCACAGATACGCAGTATTTT
CASSEGTSGRFTDTQYF
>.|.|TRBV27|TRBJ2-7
TGTGCCAGCAGTAGCTCAGGTGGCGAGCAGTACTTC
CASSSSGGEQYF
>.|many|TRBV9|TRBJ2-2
TGTGCCAGCAGCGTAGGCCGGAGGGGTACCGGGGAGCTGTTTTTT
CASSVGRRGTGELFF
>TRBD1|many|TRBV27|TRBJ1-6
TGTGCCAGCAGTTTTAGGACAGGGGGCGTAGGATCACCCCTCCACTTT
CASSFRTGGVGSPLHF
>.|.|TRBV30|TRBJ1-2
TGTGCCTGGGCTAACCTAGGCTATGGCTACACCTTC
CAWANLGYGYTF
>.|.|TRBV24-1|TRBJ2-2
TGTGCCACTAATGCGAGGGGCACCGGGGAGCTGTTTTTT
CATNARGTGELFF
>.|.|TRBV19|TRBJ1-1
TGTGCCAGTAGTACCGCTCAAGGACCGAACACTGAAGCTTTCTTT
CASSTAQGPNTEAFF
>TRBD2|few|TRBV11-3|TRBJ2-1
TGTGCCAGCACCCAAGGCGGCGCTAGCGGGAGTCGAAATGAGCAGTTCTTC
CASTQGGASGSRNEQFF
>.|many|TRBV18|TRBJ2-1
TGTGCCAGCTCACCCGCAGGAATGACAAACGGAGGGTATGAGCAGTTCTTC
CASSPAGMTNGGYEQFF
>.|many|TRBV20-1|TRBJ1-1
TGCAGTGCTAGATTTCGGCGAAAGACTGAAGCTTTCTTT
CSARFRRKTEAFF
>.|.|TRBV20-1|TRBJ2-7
TGCAGTGCTAGAGATCAGGACGTTCATTACGAGCAGTACTTC
CSARDQDVHYEQYF
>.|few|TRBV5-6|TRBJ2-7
TGTGCCAGCAGCTTTTTGGATTTTGGGGTCAGCGAGCAGTACTTC
CASSFLDFGVSEQYF
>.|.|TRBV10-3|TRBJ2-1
TGTGCCATCAGTGAGTCGTATGGCGGGACACCCTACAATGAGCAGTTCTTC
CAISESYGGTPYNEQFF
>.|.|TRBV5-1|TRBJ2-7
TGCGCCAGCAGCCCGACTAGAGACTACGAGCAGTACTTC
CASSPTRDYEQYF
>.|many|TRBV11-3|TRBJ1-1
TGTGCCAGCAGCTTAGAAGGGTGGTCGGTCAGGGCGAACACTGAAGCTTTCTTT
CASSLEGWSVRANTEAFF
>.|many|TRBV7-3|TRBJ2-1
TGTGCCAGCGCAGGGCATCCGCCCCCCAATGAGCAGTTCTTC
CASAGHPPPNEQFF
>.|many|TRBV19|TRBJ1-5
TGTGCCAGTAGTATTACCCATTTTCAGCCCCAGCATTTT
CASSITHFQPQHF
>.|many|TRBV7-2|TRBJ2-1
TGTGCCAGCAGCGCCGAACTGGGTCAGGTGCAGTTCTTC
CASSAELGQVQFF